These T cell receptor beta chains were read from a single sample in a study of shared clonotypes between healthy human individuals. TCRdb keeps only in-frame clones here, not all; method: immunoSEQ multiplex PCR. The data show 2 million to 3 million clones, roughly 92% seen once. The sequencing sample was made of naive CD4+ T cells sorted from blood. Receptors originate from a man younger than 30 in good health. Both conserved end residues are part of each CDR3. A D gene is named only where the DNA matches it firmly. Not all rows give a size; the values are once, few, many and, for expanded clones, a class.

TRBJ2-1 . TRBD2 TRBV6-5 TGTGCCAGCAGTCCCGCGGGGGGCTCCTACAATGAGCAGTTCTTC CASSPAGGSYNEQFF
TRBJ2-7 . . TRBV4-3 TGCGCCAGCAGCCAAGAGCCCGGCTACGAGCAGTACTTC CASSQEPGYEQYF
TRBJ2-3 . TRBD1 TRBV19 TGTGCCAGTAGGCCTACAGGGGGCTGGACAGATACGCAGTATTTT CASRPTGGWTDTQYF
TRBJ1-1 . TRBD1 TRBV27 TGTGCCAGCAGTTTAGGACAGGGTCGCACTGAAGCTTTCTTT CASSLGQGRTEAFF
TRBJ2-7 once TRBD1 TRBV7-2 TGTGCCAGCAGCTTGGAGACAGGGGGAACCTACGAGCAGTACTTC CASSLETGGTYEQYF
TRBJ1-4 . . TRBV14 TGTGCCAGCAGCCAAGATCCAGGGGCAGGTGAAAAACTGTTTTTT CASSQDPGAGEKLFF
TRBJ2-5 . TRBD2 TRBV5-1 TGCGCCAGCAGCACAACTAGCGGGTACCAAGAGACCCAGTACTTC CASSTTSGYQETQYF
TRBJ2-1 . . TRBV25-1 TGTGCCAGCAGTGAATGGGAGGAGGGCAGTGGCAATGAGCAGTTCTTC CASSEWEEGSGNEQFF
TRBJ2-7 . TRBD2 TRBV5-4 TGTGCCAGCAGCTCGGCTGGCGGGGGTATCTACGAGCAGTACTTC CASSSAGGGIYEQYF
TRBJ2-2 . . TRBV7-2 TGTGCCAGCAGCTTAGTGTCCTTGCAGGCCCCGAACACCGGGGAGCTGTTTTTT CASSLVSLQAPNTGELFF
TRBJ2-7 . . TRBV11-2 TGTGCCAGCAGCTCTAGGAGGGTGACTAGTTTTGACTTC CASSSRRVTSFDF
TRBJ2-7 . TRBD1 TRBV7-2 TGTGCCAGCAGCTGGATGGGACAGGGAGGCTACGAGCAGTACTTC CASSWMGQGGYEQYF
TRBJ2-7 . . TRBV14 TGTGCCAGCAGCCAACTCGGCGCGGCCTACGAGCAGTACTTC CASSQLGAAYEQYF
TRBJ2-7 . . TRBV11-2 TGTGCCAGCAGCGTAACAACCCCCTACGAGCAGTACTTC CASSVTTPYEQYF
TRBJ1-2 . . TRBV9 TGTGCCAGCAGCGCCCAACCGGGACCAGGTACGGGCTACACCTTC CASSAQPGPGTGYTF
TRBJ1-5 . . TRBV7-8 TGTGCCAGCAGCTCCCCGGGGCAGCCCCAGCATTTT CASSSPGQPQHF
TRBJ1-2 . . TRBV5-8 TGTGCCAGCTCCGGAGGGAACCTCTATGGCTACACCTTC CASSGGNLYGYTF
TRBJ1-5 . . TRBV14 TGTGCCAGCAGCCAAGATAAGGTAAATAGCAATCAGCCCCAGCATTTT CASSQDKVNSNQPQHF
TRBJ1-6 . . TRBV6-1 TGTGCCAGCAGTGAATTGAGGGGTAATTCACCCCTCCACTTT CASSELRGNSPLHF
TRBJ2-1 . . TRBV4-1 TGCGCCAGCAGCCAGGGACACCTAGAACCCTACAATGAGCAGTTCTTC CASSQGHLEPYNEQFF
TRBJ1-1 few . TRBV29-1 TGCAGCGTTGAAGAAGCCTACGAGGGAGCTTTCTTT CSVEEAYEGAFF
TRBJ2-1 . . TRBV2 TGTGCCAGCAGCCGATTGTTTGAGCAGTTCTTC CASSRLFEQFF
TRBJ2-7 . . TRBV7-9 TGTGCCAGCAGCTTACAGCAGGGGTCCCACGAGCAGTACTTC CASSLQQGSHEQYF
TRBJ1-2 once . TRBV28 TGTGCCAGCAGTTTAGAAGGGATCTATGGCTACACCTTC CASSLEGIYGYTF
TRBJ1-6 few . TRBV5-1 TGCGCCAGCAGCCGGAGGGGGGACAATTCACCCCTCCACTTT CASSRRGDNSPLHF
TRBJ1-5 few TRBD1 TRBV7-6 TGTGCCAGCAGCCCTGGGACAGTCAATCAGCCCCAGCATTTT CASSPGTVNQPQHF
TRBJ1-1 . . TRBV6-6 TGTGCCAGCAGGATCAGGGGAGAGGCCACTGAAGCTTTCTTT CASRIRGEATEAFF
TRBJ2-3 few . TRBV4-1 TGCGCCAGCAGCCAAGGGGGGCTAGCATCTTTCACAGATACGCAGTATTTT CASSQGGLASFTDTQYF
TRBJ2-3 . TRBD2 TRBV7-9 TGTGCCAGCAGCCACCCCCGGACTAGCGGGATAACAGATACGCAGTATTTT CASSHPRTSGITDTQYF
TRBJ1-1 few . TRBV7-2 TGTGCCAGCAGCTTAATGATGGGGCGGGCTGAAGCTTTCTTT CASSLMMGRAEAFF
TRBJ1-4 . . TRBV10-3 TGTGCCATCAGTGGTGACTTGGGGGAAAAACTGTTTTTT CAISGDLGEKLFF
TRBJ2-1 . . TRBV6-5 TGTGCCAGCAGTTACTCGACGGGGTCCCGTGACAATGAGCAGTTCTTC CASSYSTGSRDNEQFF
TRBJ2-7 . TRBD1 TRBV25-1 TGTGCCAGCAGTGCCAGTCCCGGGACAGGGCCCTACGAGCAGTACTTC CASSASPGTGPYEQYF
TRBJ1-2 . . TRBV18 TGTGCCAGCTCACCTCAGCTCGTGGGATATGGCTACACCTTC CASSPQLVGYGYTF
TRBJ2-3 . TRBD1 TRBV27 TGTGCCAGCATCCCCAGGGGGAACACGCAGTATTTT CASIPRGNTQYF
TRBJ2-7 . . TRBV7-9 TGTGCCAGCAGCCCCTCCGGGACATCCCACCACGAGCAGTACTTC CASSPSGTSHHEQYF
TRBJ2-7 . . TRBV5-1 TGCGCCAGCAGCTTGGTGTTCGACTCCTACGAGCAGTACTTC CASSLVFDSYEQYF
TRBJ1-6 . . TRBV6-5 TGTGCCAGCAGTTACTCCAAAAATTCACCCCTCCACTTT CASSYSKNSPLHF
TRBJ2-7 . . TRBV15 TGTGCCACCAGCGCGGCCACGGGGGAGCAGTACTTC CATSAATGEQYF
TRBJ2-3 . TRBD2 TRBV10-3 TGTGCCATCAGGGTAGCGGGAGACACAGATACGCAGTATTTT CAIRVAGDTDTQYF
TRBJ2-3 once TRBD2 TRBV7-9 TGTGCCAGCAGCGCTAGCGGGAGGGCCCCAGATACGCAGTATTTT CASSASGRAPDTQYF
TRBJ1-5 few . TRBV2 TGTGCCAGCAGTGAGAGTGTGGGCAATCAGCCCCAGCATTTT CASSESVGNQPQHF
TRBJ2-4 . . TRBV5-1 TGCGCCAGCGGAACAGAGGGAAACATTCAGTACTTC CASGTEGNIQYF
TRBJ2-7 . TRBD2 TRBV30 TGTGCCTGGCAGGCTAGCGGGGTCTACGAGCAGTACTTC CAWQASGVYEQYF
TRBJ2-5 . TRBD2 TRBV19 TGTGCCAGTACAGCGGGGGGGCCAGAGACCCAGTACTTC CASTAGGPETQYF
TRBJ2-1 . TRBD1 TRBV5-4 TGTGCCAGCAGCTTGGGACAGGGGGCGGACTACAATGAGCAGTTCTTC CASSLGQGADYNEQFF
TRBJ1-1 few . TRBV30 TGTGCCTGGGGGGGAGGGCCCCAGGCTTTCTTT CAWGGGPQAFF
TRBJ2-7 once TRBD1 TRBV5-1 TGCGCCAGCAGCTTGGAGGGACAGGGGATATACGAGCAGTACTTC CASSLEGQGIYEQYF
TRBJ1-3 . . TRBV5-6 TGTGCCAGCAGCTTGGTTGATTCTGGAAACACCATATATTTT CASSLVDSGNTIYF
TRBJ2-5 . . TRBV5-1 TGCGCCAGCAGCTTGGCCGTCCAAGAGACCCAGTACTTC CASSLAVQETQYF
TRBJ2-3 . . TRBV19 TGTGCCAGTAGCACACAGGGACTCTTTAGCACAGATACGCAGTATTTT CASSTQGLFSTDTQYF
TRBJ2-7 . . TRBV6-5 TGTGCCAGCAGTCAGTATCTCCCGCCTCTATACGAGCAGTACTTC CASSQYLPPLYEQYF
TRBJ2-1 . . TRBV7-3 TGTGCCAGCAGCTTGGGGGGCTCCTACAATGAGCAGTTCTTC CASSLGGSYNEQFF
TRBJ2-3 . TRBD2 TRBV30 TGTGCCTGGAGTGTACCCAGCGGGAGGGCGGCAGATACGCAGTATTTT CAWSVPSGRAADTQYF
TRBJ2-5 once TRBD2 TRBV29-1 TGCAGCGTTGCGGCTAGCGGGAGATATCAAGAGACCCAGTACTTC CSVAASGRYQETQYF
TRBJ1-2 . . TRBV4-1 TGCGCCAGCAGCCAGCCATGGGGGGGCAGGGATAACTATGGCTACACCTTC CASSQPWGGRDNYGYTF
TRBJ2-3 . . TRBV4-3 TGCGCCAGCAGCCAAGCAGAGAGCACAGATACGCAGTATTTT CASSQAESTDTQYF
TRBJ2-7 . TRBD1 TRBV2 TGTGCCAGCAGTGAAGAGCGGACAGGGGGGGAGTACTTC CASSEERTGGEYF
TRBJ2-7 . TRBD1 TRBV19 TGTGCCAGTAGTGCACGGGACAGGGCGTCCGAGCAGTACTTC CASSARDRASEQYF